The 3 T cell receptor beta chains below were found in one sample sequenced in a study of CD4+ T cells in melanoma. TCRdb's copy holds only in-frame clones and misses some; the assay was immunoSEQ multiplex PCR. This sample has roughly 20,000 clones, with about four fifths found just once. The sequenced sample was cells from a culture (not recorded whether cultured in vitro). These receptors originate from a human donor with melanoma.

V usage is TRBV5-4 and J usage is TRBJ2-1, with 8 bases identical to TRBD2. The CDR3 covers 15 residues. Per germline, CDR1 SGHNT and CDR2 YYREEE (reference sequence). V lost 2 bases to trimming and J lost 7 bases; unmatched junction nucleotides: 8. The CDR3 protein is CASSFPGGPKNEQFF. DNA for the CDR3: TGTGCCAGCAGCTTTCCGGGGGGGCCTAAAAATGAGCAGTTCTTC. Supplemented by reference TRBV5-4 and TRBJ2-1, the full variable domain reads ETGVTQSPTHLIKTRGQQVTLRCSSQSGHNTVSWYQQALGQGPQFIFQYYREEENGRGNFPPRFSGLQFPNYSSELNVNALELDDSALYLCASSFPGGPKNEQFFGPGTRLTVL.

This chain links TRBV30 with TRBJ1-2; D is ambiguous. Germline-derived CDR1 and CDR2 are GTSNPN and SVGIG (reference sequence). V was pared by 0 bases and J by 5 bases, with 10 bases between. The CDR3 sequence is 13 residues long. The DNA for the CDR3 is TGTGCCTGGAGTGTATCCTATGGGTATGGCTACACCTTC. It codes for CAWSVSYGYGYTF.

The chain carries TRBV29-1 and TRBJ2-1; 8 bases fit TRBD2. CDR3 length: 16 residues. Looked up from germline, CDR1 is SQVTM and CDR2 is ANQGSEA. Trimming took 0 bases from V and 5 from J; bases not matched to a gene: 9. Here the CDR3 DNA reads TGCAGCGTTGAAGATCATCGCCGGGGGGGAGACAATGAGCAGTTCTTC. Amino acid sequence: CSVEDHRRGGDNEQFF.